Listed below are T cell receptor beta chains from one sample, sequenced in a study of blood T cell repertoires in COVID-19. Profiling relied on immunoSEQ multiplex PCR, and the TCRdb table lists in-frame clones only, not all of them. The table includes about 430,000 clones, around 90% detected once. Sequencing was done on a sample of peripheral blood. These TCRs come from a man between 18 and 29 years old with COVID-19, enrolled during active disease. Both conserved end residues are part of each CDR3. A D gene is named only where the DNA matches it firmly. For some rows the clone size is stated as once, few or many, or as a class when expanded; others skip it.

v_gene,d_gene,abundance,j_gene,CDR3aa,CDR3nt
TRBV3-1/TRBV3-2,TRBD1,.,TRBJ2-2,CASSQGDRVYPGELFF,TGTGCCAGCAGCCAGGGGGACAGGGTTTATCCCGGGGAGCTGTTTTTT
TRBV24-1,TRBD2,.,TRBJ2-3,CATRAGTSGSGDTQYF,TGTGCCACCAGAGCAGGGACTAGCGGGAGTGGCGATACGCAGTATTTT
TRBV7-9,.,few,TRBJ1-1,CASSWGAEAFF,TGTGCCAGCAGCTGGGGGGCTGAAGCTTTCTTT
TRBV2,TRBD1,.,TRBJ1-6,CASSVTGLNSPLHF,TGTGCCAGCAGTGTGACAGGGTTGAATTCACCCCTCCACTTT
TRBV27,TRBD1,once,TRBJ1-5,CASSLVGQGSQPQHF,TGTGCCAGCAGTTTAGTTGGACAGGGGTCTCAGCCCCAGCATTTT
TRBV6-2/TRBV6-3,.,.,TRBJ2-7,CASSSVSDTTEQYF,TGTGCCAGCAGTTCCGTATCTGACACCACCGAGCAGTACTTC
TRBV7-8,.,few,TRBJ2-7,CASSPGEGTGYEQYF,TGTGCCAGCAGCCCGGGGGAAGGGACGGGCTACGAGCAGTACTTC
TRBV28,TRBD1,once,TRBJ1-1,CASSFSARGSSGTEAFF,TGTGCCAGCAGTTTTAGCGCCAGGGGGTCGTCGGGCACTGAAGCTTTCTTT
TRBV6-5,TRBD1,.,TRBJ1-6,CASSIGQGVLSPLHF,TGTGCCAGCAGTATAGGACAGGGGGTCTTATCACCCCTCCACTTT
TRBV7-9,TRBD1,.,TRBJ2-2,CASSPDRANTGELFF,TGTGCCAGCAGCCCCGACAGGGCGAACACCGGGGAGCTGTTTTTT
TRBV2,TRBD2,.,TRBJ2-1,CASSESSGGRNEQFF,TGTGCCAGCAGTGAATCTTCGGGAGGGAGGAATGAGCAGTTCTTC
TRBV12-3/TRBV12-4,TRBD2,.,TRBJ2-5,CASSLGGGQPQYF,TGTGCCAGCAGTTTAGGCGGGGGGCAACCCCAGTACTTC
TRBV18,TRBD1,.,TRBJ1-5,CASSRGTDQPQHF,TGTGCCAGCTCACGAGGGACAGATCAGCCCCAGCATTTT
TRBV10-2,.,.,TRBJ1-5,CASSPTDSNQPQHF,TGCGCCAGCAGTCCCACAGATAGCAATCAGCCCCAGCATTTT
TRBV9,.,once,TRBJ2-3,CASSVGGIGDTQYF,TGTGCCAGCAGCGTTGGCGGGATTGGAGATACGCAGTATTTT
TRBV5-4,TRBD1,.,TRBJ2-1,CASSPTGGMSSYNEQFF,TGTGCCAGCAGCCCGACAGGGGGCATGAGCTCCTACAATGAGCAGTTCTTC
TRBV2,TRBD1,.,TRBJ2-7,CASRIGTEHEQYF,TGTGCCAGCAGAATCGGGACAGAACACGAGCAGTACTTC
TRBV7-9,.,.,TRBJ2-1,CASRYYNEQFF,TGTGCCAGCAGGTACTACAATGAGCAGTTCTTC
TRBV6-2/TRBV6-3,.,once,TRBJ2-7,CASSGDFYEQYF,TGTGCCAGCAGTGGGGACTTCTACGAGCAGTACTTC
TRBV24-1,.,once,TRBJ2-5,CATGEFQETQYF,TGTGCCACCGGGGAGTTCCAAGAGACCCAGTACTTC
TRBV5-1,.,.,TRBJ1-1,CASNQGVRNTEAFF,TGCGCCAGCAACCAAGGGGTTCGGAACACTGAAGCTTTCTTT
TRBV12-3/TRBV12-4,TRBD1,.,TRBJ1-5,CASRWDRDQPQHF,TGTGCCAGCAGGTGGGACAGAGATCAGCCCCAGCATTTT
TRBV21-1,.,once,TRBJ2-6,CASSTQGAQGANVLTF,TGTGCCAGCAGCACACAGGGGGCGCAGGGGGCCAACGTCCTGACTTTC
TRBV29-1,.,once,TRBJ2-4,CSVSTDSNIQYF,TGCAGCGTTTCGACCGACTCGAACATTCAGTACTTC
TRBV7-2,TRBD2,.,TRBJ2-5,CASSLGSSGGQETQYF,TGTGCCAGCAGCTTAGGGTCTAGCGGGGGCCAAGAGACCCAGTACTTC
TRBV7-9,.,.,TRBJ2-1,CASSLTSSYNEQFF,TGTGCCAGCAGCTTGACTTCCTCCTACAATGAGCAGTTCTTC
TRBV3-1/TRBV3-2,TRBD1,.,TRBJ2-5,CASSQVLPGQGGETQYF,TGTGCCAGCAGCCAAGTCCTACCAGGACAGGGCGGGGAGACCCAGTACTTC
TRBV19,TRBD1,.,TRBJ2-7,CASSPWTGAYEQYF,TGTGCCAGTAGTCCTTGGACAGGAGCCTACGAGCAGTACTTC
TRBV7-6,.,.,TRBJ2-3,CASSLQQPTDTQYF,TGTGCCAGCAGCTTACAACAGCCCACAGATACGCAGTATTTT
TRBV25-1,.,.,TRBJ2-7,CASSWFRGQEQYF,TGTGCCAGCAGCTGGTTCAGGGGTCAAGAGCAGTACTTC
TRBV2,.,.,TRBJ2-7,CASTGGEGQGTYEQYF,TGTGCCAGCACGGGAGGGGAGGGACAGGGTACCTACGAGCAGTACTTC
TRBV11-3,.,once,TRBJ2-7,CASSSSSYEQYF,TGTGCCAGCAGCTCGAGCTCCTACGAGCAGTACTTC
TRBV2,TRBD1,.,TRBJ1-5,CASSTGGYQPQHF,TGTGCCAGCAGTACAGGGGGGTATCAGCCCCAGCATTTT
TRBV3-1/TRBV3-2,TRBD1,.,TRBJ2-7,CASSKTGGDYEQYF,TGTGCCAGCAGCAAGACAGGGGGGGACTACGAGCAGTACTTC
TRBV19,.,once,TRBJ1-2,CASSLNRESDGYTF,TGTGCCAGTAGCCTAAACAGGGAATCCGATGGCTACACCTTC
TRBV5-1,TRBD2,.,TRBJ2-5,CASSSGLAGWEETQYF,TGCGCCAGCAGCTCGGGACTAGCGGGATGGGAAGAGACCCAGTACTTC
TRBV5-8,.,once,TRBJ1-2,CASSFVFGYTF,TGTGCCAGCAGCTTTGTATTTGGCTACACCTTC
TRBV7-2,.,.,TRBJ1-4,CASTRGGGTNEKLFF,TGTGCCAGCACTCGCGGTGGGGGGACTAATGAAAAACTGTTTTTT
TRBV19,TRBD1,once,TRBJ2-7,CASSMGQGLSYEQYF,TGTGCCAGTAGTATGGGACAGGGTCTCTCCTACGAGCAGTACTTC
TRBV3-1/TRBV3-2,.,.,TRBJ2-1,CASSRTDNEQFF,TGTGCCAGCAGCCGGACAGACAATGAGCAGTTCTTC
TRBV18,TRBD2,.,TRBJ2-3,CASSPTRLGTSGSADTQYF,TGTGCCAGCTCACCTACTCGACTCGGGACTAGCGGGAGCGCAGATACGCAGTATTTT
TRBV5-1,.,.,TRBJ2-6,CASSGVSGANVLTF,TGCGCCAGCTCCGGGGTCTCTGGGGCCAACGTCCTGACTTTC
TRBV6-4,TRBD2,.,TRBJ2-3,CASSERAGDPTDTQYF,TGTGCCAGCAGTGAACGAGCGGGGGACCCCACAGATACGCAGTATTTT